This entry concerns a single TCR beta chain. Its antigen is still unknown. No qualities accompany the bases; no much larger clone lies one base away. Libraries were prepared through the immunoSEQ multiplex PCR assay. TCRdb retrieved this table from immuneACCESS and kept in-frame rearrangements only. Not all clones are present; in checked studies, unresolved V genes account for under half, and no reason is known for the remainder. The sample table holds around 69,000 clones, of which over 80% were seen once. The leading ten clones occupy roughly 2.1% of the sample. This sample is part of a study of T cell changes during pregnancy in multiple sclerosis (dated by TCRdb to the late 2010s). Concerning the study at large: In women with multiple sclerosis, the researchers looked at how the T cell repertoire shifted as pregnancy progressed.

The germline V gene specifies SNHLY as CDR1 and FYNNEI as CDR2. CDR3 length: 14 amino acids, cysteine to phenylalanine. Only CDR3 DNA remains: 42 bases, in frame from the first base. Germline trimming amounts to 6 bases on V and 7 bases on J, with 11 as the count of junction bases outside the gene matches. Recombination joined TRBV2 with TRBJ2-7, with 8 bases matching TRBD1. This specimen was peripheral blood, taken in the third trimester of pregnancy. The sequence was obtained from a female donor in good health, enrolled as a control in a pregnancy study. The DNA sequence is TGTGCCAGCAGCACGGGCGGGGACAGGTCGGAGCAGTACTTC. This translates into CASSTGGDRSEQYF.